These 21 T cell receptor beta chains share one sample of origin, sequenced in a study of Graves' ophthalmopathy and Graves' hyperthyroidism. As the template, RNA transcripts were used to amplify TCR beta CDR3 regions. First-round RT-PCR employed HTBI primers, with a second-round multiplex PCR after it. TCRdb called the multiplex PCR reads again in MiXCR, with one record for every CDR3 protein. Of 600,000 to 700,000 distinct CDR3 sequences listed, over 40% are singletons. Sequencing input: peripheral blood. The receptors were gathered from an adult man with Graves' ophthalmopathy.

There are a few counts of this clonotype. This rearrangement joins TRBV7-2 to TRBJ1-4; 7 nucleotides agree with TRBD1. This CDR3 comprises 14 residues. The junction had 7 bases not matched to a gene; V was cut back by 6 bases and J by 6 bases. Germline values: CDR1 SGHTA, CDR2 FQGNSA. Here the CDR3 DNA reads TGTGCCAGCAGTCGCGACAGGGCGGATGAAAAACTGTTTTTT. This encodes CASSRDRADEKLFF.

The J gene is TRBJ2-2, the V gene TRBV20-1, with 7 bases fitting TRBD1. CDR3 length: 14 residues. V shed 1 base, J shed 8 bases, and the junction held 7 bases outside the gene matches. Germline V CDR1 and CDR2: DFQATT, SNEGSKA (reference sequence). Here the CDR3 reads CSARGTGRPGELFF. The CDR3 bases are TGCAGTGCTAGAGGGACAGGACGACCGGGGGAGCTGTTTTTT.

The CDR3: CATAGGPYEQYF. Written as DNA, the CDR3 is TGTGCCACCGCGGGAGGGCCTTACGAGCAGTACTTC. The chain is built from TRBV10-3 and TRBJ2-7; 9 bases line up with TRBD2. V dropped 10 bases and J dropped 4; count of bases not matched to a gene: 5. Germline-derived CDR1 and CDR2 are ENHRY and SYGVKD. The CDR3 loop spans 12 amino acids.

This clonotype has a handful of counts. This sequence joins TRBV12-3 or TRBV12-4 and TRBJ1-3; D is ambiguous. V was clipped by 4 bases and J by 4 bases, with 11 bases between them. The CDR3 is 14 amino acids. The CDR3 reads CASSSLAAGNTIYF. The DNA of the CDR3 is TGTGCCAGCAGTTCTCTTGCCGCGGGAAACACCATATATTTT.

Remarks on this clonotype: A much larger clone sits a single nucleotide away, making a read error possible. The chain is built from TRBV19 and TRBJ1-2, with D unclear. Germline CDR1 and CDR2: LNHDA and SQIVND (reference sequence). The length of the CDR3 is 12 residues. V lost 4 bases to trimming and J lost 6 bases, with 9 bases between them. The DNA of the CDR3 is TGTGCCAGTAGTAGCGCGGTCCATGGCTACACCTTC. Protein product: CASSSAVHGYTF.

In its sample, this clonotype was seen many times. A junction end diverges from the germline sequence, so it may reflect a read error. This chain uses TRBV10-3 with TRBJ2-7; TRBD1 matches 8 bases. The CDR3 contains 11 residues. The germline CDR1 and CDR2 sequences are ENHRY and SYGVKD. CDR3 DNA sequence: TGTGCCATCAGTGACAGGGGGCAAACGAACTTC. Translation: CAISDRGQTNF.

This clonotype turned up a few times. V and J are TRBV6-5 and TRBJ1-1; D is perhaps TRBD1 (5 bases). The CDR3 runs to 12 residues. The germline V gene encodes CDR1 MNHEY and CDR2 SVGAGI. Trimming pared 3 bases from V and 10 bases from J, leaving 12 bases between. CDR3 DNA sequence: TGTGCCAGCAGTTATTGGGGCGGGGGAGCTTTCTTT. It translates to CASSYWGGGAFF.

This sequence joins TRBV7-2 and TRBJ2-5; D perhaps matches TRBD2 (6 bases). CDR3 length: 14 amino acids. Between the trimmed V and J ends, which lost 5 bases and 4 bases, there was a span of 14 bases. The germline V gene encodes CDR1 SGHTA and CDR2 FQGNSA. The CDR3: CASSEGLSGETQYF. Here the CDR3 DNA reads TGTGCCAGCAGCGAGGGACTCAGCGGAGAGACCCAGTACTTC.

The chain carries TRBV7-6 and TRBJ1-2; 9 nucleotides match TRBD1. There are 13 residues in the CDR3. Per the germline V gene, CDR1 is SGHVS and CDR2 is FNYEAQ. V lost 5 bases and J lost 6; bases outside the gene matches: 4. In nucleotides, the CDR3 is TGTGCCAGCAGCGTTGGGACAGGGCATGGCTACACCTTC. This codes for CASSVGTGHGYTF.

The chain is built from TRBV19 and TRBJ2-6, with a tentative D call TRBD1 (5 bases). Germline CDR1 is LNHDA and CDR2 is SQIVND (reference sequence). Trimming removed 7 bases from V and 0 bases from J, with 10 bases in between. CDR3 length: 15 amino acids. The CDR3 protein is CASTETGSGANVLTF. Here the CDR3 DNA reads TGTGCCAGTACCGAAACAGGCTCTGGGGCCAACGTCCTGACTTTC. Variable domain in full (rest from reference TRBV19 and TRBJ2-6): DGGITQSPKYLFRKEGQNVTLSCEQNLNHDAMYWYRQDPGQGLRLIYYSQIVNDFQKGDIAEGYSVSREKKESFPLTVTSAQKNPTAFYLCASTETGSGANVLTFGAGSRLTVL.

In regard to this clonotype: Since a much larger clone is just one base distant, this may be a read error. V is TRBV10-3 and J is TRBJ2-2, with D tentatively TRBD1 (5 bases). The germline CDR1 and CDR2 sequences are ENHRY and SYGVKD. The CDR3 contains 16 residues. V was clipped by 3 bases and J by 3 bases, with 14 bases between them. The CDR3 region is CAISELRTTDTGELFF. The CDR3 DNA is TGTGCCATCAGTGAATTGCGAACGACAGACACCGGGGAGCTGTTTTTT.

Comment on this clonotype: One base away lies a much larger clone, so this may be a sequencing read error. The chain uses TRBV19 and TRBJ1-1; 7 bases are a match to TRBD1. This CDR3 has 13 amino acids. CDR1 is LNHDA and CDR2 is SQIVND in the germline V gene (reference sequence). Trimming cost V 11 bases and J 7 bases; bases outside gene matches: 13. CDR3 bases: TGTGCCGGCAGTTACGACCGGGACAGTGAAGCTTTCTTT. Amino acid sequence: CAGSYDRDSEAFF. Full variable domain (outside the CDR3, taken from reference TRBV19 and TRBJ1-1): DGGITQSPKYLFRKEGQNVTLSCEQNLNHDAMYWYRQDPGQGLRLIYYSQIVNDFQKGDIAEGYSVSREKKESFPLTVTSAQKNPTAFYLCAGSYDRDSEAFFGQGTRLTVV.

This chain uses TRBV29-1 with TRBJ1-2; 7 bases fit TRBD1. CDR1 is SQVTM, CDR2 ANQGSEA, per germline. After removal of 8 bases from V and 5 bases from J, the junction contained 5 bases not matched to a gene. The CDR3 is 11 residues long. CDR3 region: CSRGQPYGYTF. CDR3 nucleotides: TGCAGCAGGGGACAGCCATATGGCTACACCTTC.

This sequence joins TRBV7-2 and TRBJ1-2; TRBD1 aligns across 7 bases. The ends lost 6 bases at V and 8 bases at J; junction bases unmatched: 9. The CDR3 sequence is 13 residues long. CDR1 and CDR2 (germline): SGHTA, FQGNSA. In DNA, the CDR3 is TGTGCCAGCAGGCGATACAGGGGCAACGGCTACACCTTC. Translating gives CASRRYRGNGYTF.

The J gene is TRBJ1-4, the V gene TRBV29-1; 7 bases fit TRBD1. Germline V lookup: CDR1 SQVTM, CDR2 ANQGSEA. This CDR3 has 14 amino acids. J was trimmed by 5 bases and V by 8 bases; bases with no gene match: 11. The CDR3: CSSEPGTVNEKLFF. CDR3 DNA sequence: TGCAGCAGTGAACCCGGGACAGTCAATGAAAAACTGTTTTTT.

This chain uses TRBV7-3 with TRBJ2-7, with a tentative D call TRBD1 (5 bases). The CDR3 sequence is 13 residues long. The germline V gene encodes CDR1 SGHTA and CDR2 FQGTGA. Trimming cost V 4 bases and J 3 bases, with 10 bases left between them. The CDR3 DNA reads TGTGCCAGCAGCTCTAGTAGGGGCTACGAGCAGTACTTC. This sequence encodes CASSSSRGYEQYF.

This clonotype was detected many times. The chain is built from TRBV7-2 and TRBJ2-2; D ambiguous. V lost 4 bases to trimming and J lost 7 bases, with 10 bases between them. CDR1 SGHTA and CDR2 FQGNSA come from the germline V gene. The CDR3 has 13 residues. CDR3 nucleotides: TGTGCCAGCAGCTCTATAGTCGTCGGGGAGCTGTTTTTT. Amino acid sequence: CASSSIVVGELFF.

The chain carries TRBV2 and TRBJ1-4; D might be TRBD1 (5 bases). Germline CDR1 reads SNHLY; CDR2 reads FYNNEI. CDR3 size: 13 residues. Between the trimmed V and J ends, which lost 4 bases and 8 bases, there was a span of 11 bases. The CDR3 loop is CASSGDLGEKLFF. The CDR3 coding sequence is TGTGCCAGCAGTGGGGACCTCGGCGAAAAACTGTTTTTT.

The chain employs TRBV18 and TRBJ1-5, with D hard to call. The germline CDR1 and CDR2 sequences are KGHSH and LQKENI. CDR3 length: 13 residues. V lost 5 bases and J lost 7, with 12 bases in between. The CDR3 nucleotides read TGTGCCAGCTCAGAGGCGGTGGAACAGCCCCAGCATTTT. Residues: CASSEAVEQPQHF.

This clonotype was seen at least ten times. The chain recombines TRBV24-1 with TRBJ2-7; TRBD2 is a possible D gene (6 bases). Germline V gene lookup returns CDR1 KGHDR and CDR2 SFDVKD. V was shortened by 5 bases and J by 3 bases, with 10 bases between the two germline ends. The CDR3 length is 13 residues. In DNA form, the CDR3 reads TGTGCCACCAGTGGTGCCGGGAGCTACGAGCAGTACTTC. This codes for CATSGAGSYEQYF.

This clonotype was found a few times. The gene calls are TRBV11-2 and TRBJ2-7; D possibly corresponds to TRBD1 (6 bases). Per germline, CDR1 SGHAT and CDR2 FQNNGV. The V gene lost 5 bases and the J gene lost 3 bases, with 17 bases spanning the gap. The CDR3 spans 15 residues. The chain's CDR3 is CASSLRRQAFYEQYF. The CDR3 region has the DNA TGTGCCAGCAGCCTTCGGCGACAGGCCTTCTACGAGCAGTACTTC. The variable domain in full, with the rest retrieved from reference TRBV11-2 and TRBJ2-7, is EAGVAQSPRYKIIEKRQSVAFWCNPISGHATLYWYQQILGQGPKLLIQFQNNGVVDDSQLPKDRFSAERLKGVDSTLKIQPAKLEDSAVYLCASSLRRQAFYEQYFGPGTRLTVT.